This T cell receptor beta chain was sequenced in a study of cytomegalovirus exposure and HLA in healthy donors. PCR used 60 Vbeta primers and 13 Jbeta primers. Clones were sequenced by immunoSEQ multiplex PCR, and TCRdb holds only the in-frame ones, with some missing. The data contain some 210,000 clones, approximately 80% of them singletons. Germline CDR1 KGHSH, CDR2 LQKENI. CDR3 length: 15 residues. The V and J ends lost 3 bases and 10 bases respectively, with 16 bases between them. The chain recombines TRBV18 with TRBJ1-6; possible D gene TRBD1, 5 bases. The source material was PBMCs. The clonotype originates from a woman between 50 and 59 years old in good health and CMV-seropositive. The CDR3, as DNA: TGTGCCAGCTCACCGGGCAGGGACTTTGGGTCACCCCTCCACTTT. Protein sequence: CASSPGRDFGSPLHF.